Below are 7 T cell receptor beta chains sequenced from a single sample in a study of blood T cell repertoires in COVID-19. Only in-frame clones appear in the TCRdb table, and some are missing; sequencing was by immunoSEQ multiplex PCR. The table has 370,000 or so clones, around 87% seen once. The specimen was PBMCs or T cells enriched from blood (not recorded which). The receptors were sampled from a man aged 30-40 years who had recovered from COVID-19.

The gene calls are TRBV2 and TRBJ2-7, with 7 bases aligning to TRBD1. Germline V lookup: CDR1 SNHLY, CDR2 FYNNEI. The CDR3 contains 16 residues. V lost 2 bases, J lost 0 bases, and 7 bases stayed unmatched. The CDR3 bases are TGTGCCAGCAGTGAAAACGGCGCAGGGGGCTCCTACGAGCAGTACTTC. Translating gives CASSENGAGGSYEQYF. Together with reference TRBV2 and TRBJ2-7, the CDR3 gives the full variable domain: EPEVTQTPSHQVTQMGQEVILRCVPISNHLYFYWYRQILGQKVEFLVSFYNNEISEKSEIFDDQFSVERPDGSNFTLKIRSTKLEDSAMYFCASSENGAGGSYEQYFGPGTRLTVT.

This chain links TRBV9 with TRBJ2-1; perhaps TRBD2 as D (6 bases). The CDR3 has 16 amino acids. Deletions cut 0 bases from V and 3 bases from J, with 13 bases between. Germline V gives CDR1 SGDLS, CDR2 YYNGEE. The CDR3 loop reads CASSVVSGTGYNEQFF. The CDR3 DNA reads as TGTGCCAGCAGCGTAGTTTCCGGGACTGGCTACAATGAGCAGTTCTTC.

The chain couples TRBV5-6 to TRBJ2-4; perhaps TRBD1 as D (5 bases). The CDR3 is 14 residues long. Germline-derived CDR1 and CDR2 are SGHDT and YYEEEE. V was clipped by 5 bases and J by 5 bases, with 14 bases between them. For the CDR3, the DNA is TGTGCCAGCAGTCGGGTGTCCAGGGAAAACATTCAGTACTTC. Protein product: CASSRVSRENIQYF.

The rearrangement links TRBV27 to TRBJ2-7; D may be TRBD2 (5 bases). The CDR3 has 14 residues. Germline V lookup: CDR1 MNHEY, CDR2 SMNVEV (reference sequence). V dropped 8 bases and J dropped 0 bases, with 14 bases sitting between them. The CDR3 coding sequence is TGTGCCAGCTCTTTGGGGAGAAGCTCCTACGAGCAGTACTTC. Protein product: CASSLGRSSYEQYF.

This sequence joins TRBV4-1 and TRBJ2-3, with D unclear. Germline V gene lookup returns CDR1 MGHRA and CDR2 YSYEKL. V was pared by 2 bases and J by 0 bases, with 9 bases between. The CDR3 extends over 15 amino acids. The chain's CDR3 is CASSQMQESTDTQYF. The CDR3 bases are TGCGCCAGCAGCCAAATGCAGGAAAGCACAGATACGCAGTATTTT.

The J gene is TRBJ1-2, the V gene TRBV6-5; 7 nucleotides align to TRBD1. V lost 2 bases and J lost 2; bases outside the gene matches: 2. The length of the CDR3 is 14 residues. Per the germline V gene, CDR1 is MNHEY and CDR2 is SVGAGI. The CDR3 region is CASSYLGQNYGYTF. CDR3 sequence (DNA): TGTGCCAGCAGTTACCTGGGACAGAACTATGGCTACACCTTC.

The chain is built from TRBV7-9 and TRBJ2-2; 8 positions agree with TRBD1. With 4 bases clipped from V and 7 bases from J, the junction kept 14 bases outside the gene matches. Germline CDR1 and CDR2: SEHNR and FQNEAQ (reference sequence). The CDR3 has 17 amino acids. Here the CDR3 reads CASSSGTGPPSYGELFF. CDR3 nucleotide sequence: TGTGCCAGCAGCTCCGGGACAGGCCCACCGAGTTACGGGGAGCTGTTTTTT.